The 24 T cell receptor beta chains below all came from one sample that was sequenced in a study of OX40 agonist ivuxolimab in advanced cancers. Library prep was done by the immunoSEQ multiplex PCR assay. TCRdb carries this immuneACCESS record with in-frame sequences only. Its versions omit some clonotypes, under half of them owing to an unresolved V gene in the studies checked, with the rest unexplained. Counted in this sample were just under 20,000 clones; 60% to 80% of them appeared once. The ten most abundant clones make up more than 25% of the sample. The sample consisted of CD4+ or CD8+ T cells sorted from blood, taken in a trial of the OX40 agonist ivuxolimab. These receptors originate from an adult with an advanced solid tumor such as melanoma, head and neck, liver or kidney cancer.

The gene calls are TRBV5-8 and TRBJ2-5, with 7 bases fitting TRBD1. There are 16 residues in the CDR3. Germline CDR1 SGHTS, CDR2 YDEGEE. V was clipped by 4 bases and J by 0 bases; unmatched bases: 9. The CDR3 spells CASSPTLGQDQETQYF. DNA for the CDR3: TGTGCCAGCAGCCCAACCCTAGGACAGGACCAAGAGACCCAGTACTTC.

The sample holds one count of this clone. V gene TRBV10-2 combines with J gene TRBJ2-3, with 9 bases fitting TRBD2. The CDR3 contains 14 residues. J was trimmed by 4 bases and V by 5 bases; bases with no gene match: 4. CDR1 is WSHSY and CDR2 is SAAADI in the germline V gene. CDR3 nucleotides: TGCGCCAGCAGTTTAGCGGGAGATGCAGATACGCAGTATTTT. Translating gives CASSLAGDADTQYF.

This clone was recorded only once. The chain has TRBV4-3 and TRBJ1-2, with 9 bases matching TRBD1. CDR1 LGHNA and CDR2 YSLEER come from the germline V gene. This CDR3 has 14 amino acids. The V gene end was trimmed by 0 bases and the J gene end by 8 bases; junction bases not matched to a gene: 4. Written as DNA, the CDR3 is TGCGCCAGCAGCCAAGATCGGACAGGGGACGGCTACACCTTC. Translated: CASSQDRTGDGYTF.

This clone was recorded only once. V is TRBV6-6 and J is TRBJ2-1, with 10 bases matching TRBD2. CDR1 and CDR2 from the germline V gene are MNHNY and SVGAGI (reference sequence). After removal of 5 bases from V and 8 bases from J, the junction contained 9 bases not matched to a gene. The CDR3 contains 15 residues. As DNA, the CDR3 is TGTGCCAGCAGTCAATTAGCGGGAGGCGGGCATGAGCAGTTCTTC. This encodes CASSQLAGGGHEQFF.

V gene TRBV4-1 combines with J gene TRBJ2-2; maybe TRBD2 (5 bases). The CDR3 has 15 amino acids. Trimming took 0 bases from V and 6 from J, leaving 11 bases between them. From germline, CDR1 is MGHRA and CDR2 YSYEKL. CDR3: CASSQEREMAGELFF. CDR3 bases: TGCGCCAGCAGCCAAGAGAGGGAAATGGCCGGGGAGCTGTTTTTT.

The chain combines TRBV11-3 with TRBJ2-7, with a weak D call TRBD1 (5 bases). Germline CDR1 and CDR2: SGHNT and YENEEA. The V end lost 1 base, the J end lost 3 bases, and 10 bases lay between the germline ends. The CDR3 contains 14 residues. The CDR3 nucleotides are TGTGCCAGCAGCTTAGGGGCAGGGCACTACGAGCAGTACTTC. Protein product: CASSLGAGHYEQYF. The variable domain in full, with the rest retrieved from reference TRBV11-3 and TRBJ2-7, is EAGVVQSPRYKIIEKKQPVAFWCNPISGHNTLYWYLQNLGQGPELLIRYENEEAVDDSQLPKDRFSAERLKGVDSTLKIQPAELGDSAVYLCASSLGAGHYEQYFGPGTRLTVT.

The J gene is TRBJ2-5, the V gene TRBV28; tentatively, D is TRBD1 or TRBD2 (5 bases each). Gene TRBJ2-7 matches the end of the DNA better, so the J call may be wrong. The CDR3 length is 11 residues. From germline, CDR1 is MDHEN and CDR2 SYDVKM. CDR3 coding DNA: TGTGCCACAGGGACCGTCTACGAGCAGTACTTC. Amino acid sequence: CATGTVYEQYF.

The CDR3 protein is CASSFPTDPRGVYNEQFF. CDR3 sequence (DNA): TGTGCCAGCAGCTTCCCGACAGATCCAAGGGGGGTCTACAATGAGCAGTTCTTC. J is TRBJ2-1 and V is TRBV7-9; D might be TRBD1 or TRBD2, each matching 6 bases. V was pared by 3 bases and J by 3 bases, with 21 bases between. Germline V gives CDR1 SEHNR, CDR2 FQNEAQ (reference sequence). The CDR3 is made up of 18 amino acids.

The V gene is TRBV11-2, the J gene TRBJ2-7; 8 bases fit TRBD1. V was pared by 6 bases and J by 4 bases, with 5 bases of the junction left unmatched. This CDR3 has 13 residues. The V gene's germline CDR1 is SGHAT and CDR2 FQNNGV. This CDR3 reads CASSVTGGYEQYF. The CDR3 DNA follows: TGTGCCAGCAGTGTCACAGGGGGGTACGAGCAGTACTTC.

This sequence joins TRBV4-1 and TRBJ1-1; a weak D match, TRBD1 (5 bases). The CDR3 covers 14 residues. Germline CDR1 is MGHRA and CDR2 is YSYEKL. Trimming took 4 bases from V and 5 from J, leaving 14 bases between them. The CDR3 is CASSPPGGGTEAFF. The CDR3 bases are TGCGCCAGCAGCCCCCCCGGGGGTGGGACTGAAGCTTTCTTT.

The rearrangement links TRBV14 to TRBJ2-1; D gene unclear. The CDR3 runs to 13 residues. Germline V lookup: CDR1 SGHDN, CDR2 FVKESK. V was clipped by 1 base and J by 2 bases, with 3 bases between them. CDR3 loop: CASSQGTYNEQFF. The CDR3 coding sequence is TGTGCCAGCAGCCAAGGGACCTACAATGAGCAGTTCTTC.

This chain joins TRBV7-9 and TRBJ1-1; TRBD1 agrees at 8 bases. Unmatched junction bases numbered 10, after V lost 8 bases and J lost 5 bases. The CDR3 totals 14 residues. Germline CDR1 and CDR2: SEHNR and FQNEAQ (reference sequence). CDR3 residues: CASVSTGGQTEAFF. The CDR3 coding sequence is TGTGCCAGCGTCAGTACAGGGGGGCAAACTGAAGCTTTCTTT.

The chain has TRBV2 and TRBJ2-1, with 10 nucleotides matching TRBD2. V gave up 7 bases and J gave up 7 bases; unmatched junction bases: 7. This CDR3 spans 14 amino acids. CDR1 and CDR2 from the germline V gene are SNHLY and FYNNEI. This CDR3 is CASNPGLAINEQFF. CDR3 DNA: TGTGCCAGCAACCCGGGACTAGCGATAAATGAGCAGTTCTTC.

This rearrangement joins TRBV11-2 to TRBJ2-7; D not certain. V lost 0 bases, J lost 5 bases, and 5 bases lay in between. Germline V lookup: CDR1 SGHAT, CDR2 FQNNGV. The CDR3 totals 12 residues. CDR3 protein: CASSLEVHEQYF. In nucleotides, the CDR3 is TGTGCCAGCAGCTTAGAGGTACACGAGCAGTACTTC.

The V gene is TRBV5-6, the J gene TRBJ2-2; D not resolved. Trimming cost V 0 bases and J 7 bases, with 10 bases left between them. The germline gives CDR1 SGHDT, CDR2 YYEEEE. The CDR3 loop spans 14 amino acids. CDR3 protein: CASSLGQNGGELFF. The CDR3 DNA sequence: TGTGCCAGCAGCTTGGGTCAGAACGGCGGGGAGCTGTTTTTT.

This clone occurred once. This sequence joins TRBV27 and TRBJ2-7, with a possible D match to TRBD2 (5 bases). The CDR3 spans 14 residues. The germline V gene encodes CDR1 MNHEY and CDR2 SMNVEV (reference sequence). V was pared by 0 bases and J by 5 bases, with 11 bases between. In DNA form, the CDR3 reads TGTGCCAGCAGTTTATCCGGGGATGCGCACGAGCAGTACTTC. Its translation is CASSLSGDAHEQYF.

V is TRBV6-5 and J is TRBJ1-1, with 9 bases lining up with TRBD1. J gave up 4 bases and V 1 base, and 4 bases lay outside the gene matches. Germline CDR1 MNHEY, CDR2 SVGAGI. The CDR3 is 15 amino acids. CDR3 in amino acids: CASSYFRQGGTEAFF. The CDR3 nucleotides are TGTGCCAGCAGTTACTTCAGACAGGGGGGCACTGAAGCTTTCTTT.

The chain carries TRBV9 and TRBJ1-3; D is possibly TRBD1 (6 bases). Trimming cost V 2 bases and J 0 bases, with 6 bases left between them. This CDR3 contains 14 residues. Germline CDR1 and CDR2: SGDLS and YYNGEE. CDR3 amino acids: CASSVGASGNTIYF. Here the CDR3 DNA reads TGTGCCAGCAGCGTGGGGGCCTCTGGAAACACCATATATTTT.

The V and J genes are TRBV27 and TRBJ1-5; TRBD1 might be the D (5 bases). The germline V gene has CDR1 MNHEY and CDR2 SMNVEV (reference sequence). V lost 3 bases and J 2 bases, leaving 14 bases between the germline ends. There are 16 residues in the CDR3. Here the CDR3 reads CASSFRQSKRNQPQHF. CDR3 sequence (DNA): TGTGCCAGCAGTTTTCGACAGAGTAAGCGCAATCAGCCCCAGCATTTT.

The gene calls are TRBV7-6 and TRBJ2-7, with D possibly called TRBD1 or TRBD2 (5 bases each). This CDR3 spans 14 amino acids. V was pared by 1 base and J by 0 bases, with 7 bases between. From germline, CDR1 is SGHVS and CDR2 FNYEAQ. The CDR3 here is CASSLGDRSYEQYF. The CDR3, as DNA: TGTGCCAGCAGCTTAGGGGACCGCTCCTACGAGCAGTACTTC.

The J gene is TRBJ2-5, the V gene TRBV5-1; 7 positions agree with TRBD1. The CDR3 spans 18 residues. The V and J ends lost 0 bases and 5 bases, in that order; junction bases with no gene match: 16. Germline values: CDR1 SGHRS, CDR2 YFSETQ. CDR3 sequence (DNA): TGCGCCAGCAGCTTGGGGCTGGGGACAGATAAGAATTGGGAGACCCAGTACTTC. This translates into CASSLGLGTDKNWETQYF.

This chain uses TRBV19 with TRBJ1-5, with 7 bases lining up with TRBD1. This CDR3 spans 14 amino acids. V trimming: 4 bases; J trimming: 11 bases; junction bases outside the gene matches: 11. Germline CDR1 reads LNHDA; CDR2 reads SQIVND (reference sequence). The chain's CDR3 is CASSSLTGLRTQHF. The DNA for the CDR3 is TGTGCCAGTAGTAGTTTGACAGGGCTAAGGACCCAGCATTTT.

This sequence joins TRBV7-9 and TRBJ1-1; D is uncertain. The germline V gene encodes CDR1 SEHNR and CDR2 FQNEAQ (reference sequence). The CDR3 consists of 13 residues. V was shortened by 2 bases and J by 1 base, with 5 bases between the two germline ends. The CDR3 loop reads CASSLPRNTEAFF. Here the CDR3 DNA reads TGTGCCAGCAGCTTACCCAGGAACACTGAAGCTTTCTTT.

The chain employs TRBV4-3 and TRBJ2-1, with 10 bases lining up with TRBD1. CDR3 length: 13 amino acids. With V trimmed by 4 bases and J by 7 bases, 1 base remained unmatched. Germline CDR1 and CDR2: LGHNA and YSLEER. CDR3 sequence (DNA): TGCGCCAGCAGCCCGGGACAGGGGAATGAGCAGTTCTTC. This translates into CASSPGQGNEQFF.